The T cell receptor beta chain described here comes from a study of T cells after yellow fever vaccination. Background on the study: With SMART-Seq v4 Ultra Low Input, the fractions containing low cell numbers were prepared.

Note on this clonotype: The antigen is not known.

Study results and caveats: A minor fraction of clonotypes spanned both CD4 and CD8 compartments.

They built TCR cDNA with 5'RACE template switching, a step that put in a universal primer site and UMIs. Via MiXCR, TCRdb re-called the 5' RACE reads, giving one row per CDR3 protein. The top ten hold roughly an eighth of the sample, which has 550,000 or so distinct CDR3 sequences, less than 20% seen once. With 6 bases removed from V and 7 bases from J, the gap between germline ends came to 9 bases. From germline, CDR1 is MDHEN and CDR2 SYDVKM. The CDR3 spans 12 residues. Here the sequenced sample was PBMCs, taken 15 days after the yellow fever booster vaccination. V usage is TRBV28 and J usage is TRBJ2-2; D gene ambiguous. The receptor was derived from a man aged 25 to 45 who received the YFV17D yellow fever vaccine. CDR3 loop: CASRSRYGELFF. The CDR3 nucleotides are TGTGCCAGCAGATCTCGGTACGGGGAGCTGTTTTTT.